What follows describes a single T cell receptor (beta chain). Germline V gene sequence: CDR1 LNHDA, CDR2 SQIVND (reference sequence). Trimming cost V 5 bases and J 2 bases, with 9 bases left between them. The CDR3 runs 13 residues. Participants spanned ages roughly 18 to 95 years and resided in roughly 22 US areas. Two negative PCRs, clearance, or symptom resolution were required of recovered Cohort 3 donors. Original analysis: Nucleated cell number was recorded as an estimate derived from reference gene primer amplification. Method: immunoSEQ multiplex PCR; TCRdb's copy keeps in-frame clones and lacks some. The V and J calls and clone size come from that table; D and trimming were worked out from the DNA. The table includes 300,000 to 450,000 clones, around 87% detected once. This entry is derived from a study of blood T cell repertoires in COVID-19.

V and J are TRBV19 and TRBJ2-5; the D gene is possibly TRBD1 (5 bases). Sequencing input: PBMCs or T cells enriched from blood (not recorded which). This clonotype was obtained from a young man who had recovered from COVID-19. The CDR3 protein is CASSPQVQETQYF. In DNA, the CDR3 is TGTGCCAGTAGTCCACAGGTACAAGAGACCCAGTACTTC.